The 5 T cell receptor beta chains presented below share a single source sample, sequenced in a study of shared clonotypes between healthy human individuals. Assay: immunoSEQ multiplex PCR; the TCRdb copy retains only in-frame clones and omits some. The sample shows approximately 1.5 million clones, roughly 98% of them seen only once. Material for sequencing was naive CD4+ T cells sorted from blood. The subset is: CD45RA+ positively selected. The source is a man younger than 40 in good health.

V is TRBV25-1 and J is TRBJ1-5; D is possibly TRBD1 (5 bases). Germline V CDR1 and CDR2: MGHDK, SYGVNS. The CDR3 is 15 residues long. V lost 4 bases, J lost 3 bases, and 13 bases lay in between. CDR3 sequence: CASSGGTVHNQPQHF. In DNA, the CDR3 is TGTGCCAGCAGTGGCGGGACCGTTCACAATCAGCCCCAGCATTTT.

The rearrangement links TRBV5-1 to TRBJ2-3; 14 bases align to TRBD2. Germline V gene data show CDR1 as SGHRS and CDR2 as YFSETQ. V shed 9 bases, J shed 6 bases, and the junction held 12 bases outside the gene matches. The CDR3 contains 16 residues. The DNA for the CDR3 is TGCGCCACCAGAAAGGGACTAGCGGGAGTGGGCGATACGCAGTATTTT. Protein product: CATRKGLAGVGDTQYF.

In DNA form, the CDR3 reads TGTGCCAGCAGTTTTAGTGACAGGGGGTTGAGCGAGCAGTACTTC. The encoded protein is CASSFSDRGLSEQYF. This rearrangement joins TRBV28 to TRBJ2-7; 9 bases agree with TRBD1. Germline trimming cut 3 bases from V and 6 bases from J; bases unmatched to any gene: 9. From germline, CDR1 is MDHEN and CDR2 SYDVKM. The CDR3 is 15 residues long.

The chain carries TRBV10-1 and TRBJ2-1; D gene uncertain. The CDR3 extends over 15 amino acids. From germline, CDR1 is WNHNN and CDR2 SYGVQD (reference sequence). Trimming took off 2 bases at V and 1 base at J, with 9 bases between the two ends. The CDR3 protein is CASSESIPSYNEQFF. In nucleotides, the CDR3 is TGCGCCAGCAGTGAGAGCATACCATCCTACAATGAGCAGTTCTTC.

This clone was detected once. The chain recombines TRBV4-3 with TRBJ2-5, with D perhaps TRBD1 (5 bases). From germline, CDR1 is LGHNA and CDR2 YSLEER. CDR3 size: 15 residues. V was cut by 1 base and J by 4 bases, with 13 bases left in between. The CDR3 bases are TGCGCCAGCAGCCAAGGACGGCAGGGTGCAGAGACCCAGTACTTC. Its protein is CASSQGRQGAETQYF.